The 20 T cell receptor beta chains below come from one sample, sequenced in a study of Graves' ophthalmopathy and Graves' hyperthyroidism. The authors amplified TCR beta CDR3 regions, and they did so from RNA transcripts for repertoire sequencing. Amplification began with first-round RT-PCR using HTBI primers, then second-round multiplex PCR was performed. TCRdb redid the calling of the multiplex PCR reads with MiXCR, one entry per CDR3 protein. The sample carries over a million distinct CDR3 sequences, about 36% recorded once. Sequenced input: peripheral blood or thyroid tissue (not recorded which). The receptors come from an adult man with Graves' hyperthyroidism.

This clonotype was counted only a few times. CDR3 nucleotide sequence: TGCAGCGACCTGACGGGAGCTAACTATGGCTACACCTTC. Amino acids: CSDLTGANYGYTF. The J gene is TRBJ1-2, the V gene TRBV29-1; D remains ambiguous. V dropped 7 bases and J dropped 0 bases, with 12 bases sitting between them. The CDR3 is 13 residues long. Germline lookup yields CDR1 SQVTM and CDR2 ANQGSEA.

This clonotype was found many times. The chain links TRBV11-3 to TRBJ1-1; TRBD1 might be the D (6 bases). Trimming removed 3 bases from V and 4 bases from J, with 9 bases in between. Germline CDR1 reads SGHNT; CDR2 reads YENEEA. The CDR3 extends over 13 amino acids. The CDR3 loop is CASSLAGATEAFF. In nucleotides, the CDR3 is TGTGCCAGCAGCTTGGCAGGGGCCACTGAAGCTTTCTTT.

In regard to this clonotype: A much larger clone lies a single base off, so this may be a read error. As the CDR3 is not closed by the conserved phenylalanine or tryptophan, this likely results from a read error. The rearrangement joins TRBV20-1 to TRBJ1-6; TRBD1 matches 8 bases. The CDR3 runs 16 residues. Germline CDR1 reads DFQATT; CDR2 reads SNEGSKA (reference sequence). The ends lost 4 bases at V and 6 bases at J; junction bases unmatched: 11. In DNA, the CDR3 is TGCAGTGCTATACCCGGGACAGGTTATCGTAATTCACCCCTCCACCTT. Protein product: CSAIPGTGYRNSPLHL.

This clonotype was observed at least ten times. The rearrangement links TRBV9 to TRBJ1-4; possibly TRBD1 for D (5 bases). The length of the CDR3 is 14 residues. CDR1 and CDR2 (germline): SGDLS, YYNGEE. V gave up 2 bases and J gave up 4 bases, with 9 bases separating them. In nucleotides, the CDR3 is TGTGCCAGCAGCGTTGACAGTTATAATGAAAAACTGTTTTTT. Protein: CASSVDSYNEKLFF.

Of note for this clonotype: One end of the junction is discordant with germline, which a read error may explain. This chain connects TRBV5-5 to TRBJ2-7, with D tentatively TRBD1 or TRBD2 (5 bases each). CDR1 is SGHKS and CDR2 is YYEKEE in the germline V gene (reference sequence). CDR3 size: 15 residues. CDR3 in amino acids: CASTLAGAVEYGQYF. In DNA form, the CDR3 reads TGTGCCAGCACCCTCGCCGGGGCGGTTGAGTACGGGCAGTACTTC.

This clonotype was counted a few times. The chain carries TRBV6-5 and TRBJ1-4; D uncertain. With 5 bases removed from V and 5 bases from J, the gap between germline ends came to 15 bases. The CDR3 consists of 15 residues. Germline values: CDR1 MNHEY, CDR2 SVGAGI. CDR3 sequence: CASSDVGLQNEKLFF. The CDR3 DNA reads TGTGCCAGCAGTGATGTCGGGTTGCAGAATGAAAAACTGTTTTTT.

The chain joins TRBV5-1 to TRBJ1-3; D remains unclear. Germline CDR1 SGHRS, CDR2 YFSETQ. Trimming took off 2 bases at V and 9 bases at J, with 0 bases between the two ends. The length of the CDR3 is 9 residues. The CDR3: CASSFTIYF. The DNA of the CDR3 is TGCGCCAGCAGCTTCACCATATATTTT.

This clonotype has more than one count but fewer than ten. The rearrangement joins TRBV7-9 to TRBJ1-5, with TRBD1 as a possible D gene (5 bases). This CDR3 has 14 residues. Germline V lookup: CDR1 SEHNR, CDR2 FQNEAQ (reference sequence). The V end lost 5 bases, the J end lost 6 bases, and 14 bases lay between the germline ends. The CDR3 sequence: CASSNGQGSQPQHF. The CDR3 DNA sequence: TGTGCCAGCAGCAACGGGCAGGGAAGTCAGCCCCAGCATTTT.

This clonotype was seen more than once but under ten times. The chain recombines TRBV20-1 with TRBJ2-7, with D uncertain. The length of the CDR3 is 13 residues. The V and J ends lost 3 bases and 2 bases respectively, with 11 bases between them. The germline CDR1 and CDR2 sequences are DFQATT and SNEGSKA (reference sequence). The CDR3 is CSASPDQPYEQYF. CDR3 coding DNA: TGCAGTGCTAGTCCGGACCAGCCCTACGAGCAGTACTTC.

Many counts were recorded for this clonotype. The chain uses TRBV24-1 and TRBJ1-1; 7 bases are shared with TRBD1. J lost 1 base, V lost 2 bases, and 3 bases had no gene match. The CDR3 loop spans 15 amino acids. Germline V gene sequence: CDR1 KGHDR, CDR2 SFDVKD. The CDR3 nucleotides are TGTGCCACCAGTGATTCCCGACAGGGGAACACTGAAGCTTTCTTT. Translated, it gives CATSDSRQGNTEAFF.

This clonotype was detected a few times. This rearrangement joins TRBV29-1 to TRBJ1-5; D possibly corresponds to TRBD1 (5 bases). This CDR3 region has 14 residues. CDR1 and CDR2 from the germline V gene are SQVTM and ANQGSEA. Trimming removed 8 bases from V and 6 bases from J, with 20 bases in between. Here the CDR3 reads CSSAGVGDFQPQHF. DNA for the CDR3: TGCAGCAGTGCGGGGGTTGGTGATTTTCAGCCCCAGCATTTT.

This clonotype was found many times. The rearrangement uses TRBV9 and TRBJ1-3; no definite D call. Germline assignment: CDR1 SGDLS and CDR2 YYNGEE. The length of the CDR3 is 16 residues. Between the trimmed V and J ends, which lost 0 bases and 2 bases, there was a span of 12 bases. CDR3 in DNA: TGTGCCAGCAGCGTAGAGGGTGGCCCTACTGGAAACACCATATATTTT. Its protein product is CASSVEGGPTGNTIYF.

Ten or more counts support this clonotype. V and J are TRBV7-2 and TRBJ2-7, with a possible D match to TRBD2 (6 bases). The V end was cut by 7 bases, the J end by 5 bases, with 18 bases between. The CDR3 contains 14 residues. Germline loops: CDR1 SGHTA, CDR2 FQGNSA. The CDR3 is CASTYYGRSDEQYF. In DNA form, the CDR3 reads TGTGCCAGCACGTATTACGGGAGATCCGACGAGCAGTACTTC.

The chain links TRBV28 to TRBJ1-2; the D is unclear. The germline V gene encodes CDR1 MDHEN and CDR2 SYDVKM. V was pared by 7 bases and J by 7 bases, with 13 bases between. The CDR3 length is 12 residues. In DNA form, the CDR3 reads TGTGCCAGCATGCCCTCGTTCTCTGGCTACACCTTC. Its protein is CASMPSFSGYTF.

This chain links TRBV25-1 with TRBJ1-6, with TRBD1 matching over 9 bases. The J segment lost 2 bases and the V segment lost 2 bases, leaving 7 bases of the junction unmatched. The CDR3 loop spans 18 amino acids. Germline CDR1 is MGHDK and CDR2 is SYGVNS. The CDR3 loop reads CASSETGQGRPYNSPLHF. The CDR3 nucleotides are TGTGCCAGCAGTGAAACTGGACAGGGGAGGCCCTATAATTCACCCCTCCACTTT.

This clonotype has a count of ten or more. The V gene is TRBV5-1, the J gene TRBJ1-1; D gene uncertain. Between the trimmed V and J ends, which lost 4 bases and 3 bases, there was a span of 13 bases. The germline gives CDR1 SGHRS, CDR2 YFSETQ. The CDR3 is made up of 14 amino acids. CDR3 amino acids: CASSGGRGDTEAFF. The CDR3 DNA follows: TGCGCCAGCAGCGGCGGGCGCGGGGACACTGAAGCTTTCTTT.

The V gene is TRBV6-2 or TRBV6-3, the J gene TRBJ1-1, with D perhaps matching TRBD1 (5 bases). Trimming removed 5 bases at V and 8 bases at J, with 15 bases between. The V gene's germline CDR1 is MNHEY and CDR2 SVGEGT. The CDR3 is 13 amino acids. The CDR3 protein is CASSVRSGTEAFF. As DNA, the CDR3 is TGTGCCAGCAGTGTAAGAAGTGGGACGGAAGCTTTCTTT.

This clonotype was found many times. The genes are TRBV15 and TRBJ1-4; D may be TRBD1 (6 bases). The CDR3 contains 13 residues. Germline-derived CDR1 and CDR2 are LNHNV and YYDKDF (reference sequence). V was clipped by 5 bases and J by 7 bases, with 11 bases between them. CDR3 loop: CATSREGGEKLFF. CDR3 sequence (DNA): TGTGCCACCAGCCGTGAAGGGGGTGAAAAACTGTTTTTT.

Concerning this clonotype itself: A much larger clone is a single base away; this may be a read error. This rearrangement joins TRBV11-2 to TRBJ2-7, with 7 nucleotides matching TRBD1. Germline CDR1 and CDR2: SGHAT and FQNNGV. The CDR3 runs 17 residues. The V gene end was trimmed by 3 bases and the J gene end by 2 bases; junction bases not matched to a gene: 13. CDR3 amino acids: CASSLSPRTGKAYEQYF. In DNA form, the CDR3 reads TGTGCCAGCAGCTTGTCCCCCAGGACAGGCAAGGCCTACGAGCAGTACTTC.

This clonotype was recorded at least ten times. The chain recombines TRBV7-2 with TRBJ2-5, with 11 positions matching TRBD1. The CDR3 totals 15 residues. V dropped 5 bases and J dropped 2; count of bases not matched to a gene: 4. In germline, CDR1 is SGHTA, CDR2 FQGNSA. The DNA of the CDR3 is TGTGCCAGCAGCCGCCGGGACAGGGGGCAAGAGACCCAGTACTTC. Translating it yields CASSRRDRGQETQYF.